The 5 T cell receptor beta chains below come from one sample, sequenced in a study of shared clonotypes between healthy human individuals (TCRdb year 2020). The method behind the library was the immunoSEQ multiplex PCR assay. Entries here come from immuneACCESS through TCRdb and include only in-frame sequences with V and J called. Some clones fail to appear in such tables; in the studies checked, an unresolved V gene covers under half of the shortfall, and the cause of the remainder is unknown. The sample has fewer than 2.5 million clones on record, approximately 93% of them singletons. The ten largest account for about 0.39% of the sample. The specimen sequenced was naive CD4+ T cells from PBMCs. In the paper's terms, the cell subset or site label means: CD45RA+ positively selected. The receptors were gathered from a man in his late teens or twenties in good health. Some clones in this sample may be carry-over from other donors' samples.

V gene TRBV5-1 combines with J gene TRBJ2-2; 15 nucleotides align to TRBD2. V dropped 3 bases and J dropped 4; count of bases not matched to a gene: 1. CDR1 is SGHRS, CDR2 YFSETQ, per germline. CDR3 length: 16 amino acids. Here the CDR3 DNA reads TGCGCCAGCAGCTGGGGACTAGCGGGAGGCACCGGGGAGCTGTTTTTT. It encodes CASSWGLAGGTGELFF.

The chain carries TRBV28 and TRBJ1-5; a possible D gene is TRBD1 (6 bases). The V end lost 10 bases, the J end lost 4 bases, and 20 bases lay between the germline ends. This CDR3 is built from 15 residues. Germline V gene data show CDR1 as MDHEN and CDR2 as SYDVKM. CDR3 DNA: TGTGCCACCCGCTCCGGGACAAGTCTAAATCAGCCCCAGCATTTT. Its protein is CATRSGTSLNQPQHF.

CDR3 residues: CATTGAGYGYTF. CDR3 in DNA: TGTGCCACTACAGGGGCTGGCTATGGCTACACCTTC. The rearrangement joins TRBV28 to TRBJ1-2; TRBD1 agrees at 7 bases. Germline CDR1 is MDHEN and CDR2 is SYDVKM. This CDR3 is built from 12 residues. V trimming: 10 bases; J trimming: 4 bases; junction bases outside the gene matches: 6.

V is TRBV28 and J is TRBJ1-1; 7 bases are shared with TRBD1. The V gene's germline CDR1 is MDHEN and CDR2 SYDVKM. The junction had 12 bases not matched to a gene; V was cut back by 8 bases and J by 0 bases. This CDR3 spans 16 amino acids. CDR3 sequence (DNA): TGTGCCAGCCCAAGGCGGGACAGTTACATGAACACTGAAGCTTTCTTT. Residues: CASPRRDSYMNTEAFF.

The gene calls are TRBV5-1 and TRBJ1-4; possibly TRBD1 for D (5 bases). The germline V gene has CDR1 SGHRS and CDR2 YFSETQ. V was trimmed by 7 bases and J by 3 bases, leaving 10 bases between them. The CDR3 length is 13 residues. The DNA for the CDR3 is TGCGCCAGCGGGGGGTCTCCTAATGAAAAACTGTTTTTT. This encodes CASGGSPNEKLFF.